The present T cell receptor (beta chain) was sequenced within a study of OX40 agonist ivuxolimab in advanced cancers. Study-wide context: Patients were given ivuxolimab, an antibody that agonizes OX40 (CD134). From 23 to 79 years was the age range, with a mean of around 57 years, and around 83% were male.

The germline CDR1 and CDR2 sequences are SGHVS and FQNEAQ. The CDR3 extends over 13 amino acids. Trimming removed 6 bases from V and 1 base from J, with 7 bases in between. In this sample, this clone turned up a few times. The cohort excluded patients with autoimmune disease history or systemic immunosuppression. Assay: immunoSEQ multiplex PCR; the TCRdb copy retains only in-frame clones and omits some. The table records 80,000 to 100,000 clones, around 88% of them present only once. Sequencing was performed on CD4+ or CD8+ T cells sorted from blood, taken in a trial of the OX40 agonist ivuxolimab. This chain links TRBV7-8 with TRBJ1-3, with TRBD1 as a possible D gene (5 bases). The receptor's source is an adult with an advanced solid tumor such as melanoma, head and neck, liver or kidney cancer. CDR3 sequence reads: CASSSGSGNTIYF. The CDR3 bases are TGTGCCAGCAGTTCAGGGTCTGGAAACACCATATATTTT.